This TCR beta chain is drawn from a study of T cells in Graves' hyperthyroidism and ophthalmopathy. Regions amplified from RNA transcripts were the TCR beta CDR3 regions. With the HTBI primer set, the TCR CDR3 went through a first round of RT-PCR. TCRdb processed the multiplex PCR reads anew with MiXCR; each CDR3 protein has one entry. This table has 500,000 to 650,000 distinct CDR3 sequences, about 15% appearing once. Whole-study results and caveats: Peripheral blood also featured most of the thyroid clonotypes expanded above 0.001.

Details on this clonotype: What it recognizes is unknown.

The sequence derives from a woman aged 18-30 years with Graves' ophthalmopathy. Material for sequencing was blood.

The CDR3 DNA sequence: TGTGCCAGTAGCCATCGGACCGCGTACACTGAAGCTTTCTTT. Protein product: CASSHRTAYTEAFF. J is TRBJ1-1 and V is TRBV19; D gene unclear. Trimming took 6 bases from V and 3 from J, leaving 14 bases between them. Germline V gene lookup returns CDR1 LNHDA and CDR2 SQIVND (reference sequence). This CDR3 is 14 amino acids long. Looking up the rest from reference TRBV19 and TRBJ1-1 gives the full variable domain: DGGITQSPKYLFRKEGQNVTLSCEQNLNHDAMYWYRQDPGQGLRLIYYSQIVNDFQKGDIAEGYSVSREKKESFPLTVTSAQKNPTAFYLCASSHRTAYTEAFFGQGTRLTVV.